This T cell receptor (beta chain) is drawn from a study of graft-versus-host responses after intestinal transplantation. Sequenced by immunoSEQ multiplex PCR; TCRdb stores in-frame clones only, minus some. The table records 9,500 to 15,000 clones, about 93% of them present only once. Sequenced here: PBMCs, sampled 109 to 110 days after intestinal transplant. This receptor was obtained from a human patient who received an intestinal transplant, so some T cells may come from the graft donor.

CDR3 sequence reads: CASSVVGADTQYF. The CDR3 bases are TGTGCCAGCAGTGTGGTAGGGGCAGATACGCAGTATTTT. The V gene is TRBV6-4, the J gene TRBJ2-3; maybe TRBD1 (5 bases). The germline V and J ends were trimmed by 4 bases and 4 bases, with 9 bases remaining between them. This CDR3 is 13 amino acids long. Germline values: CDR1 MRHNA, CDR2 SNTAGT.